This T cell receptor beta chain originates from a study of blood T cell repertoires in COVID-19. Study information: T cells, B-cell-depleted T cells, or PBMCs supplied cDNA or gDNA.

Study processing details: Reference gene primer amplification gave estimated nucleated cell counts. Sequencing used immunoSEQ multiplex PCR; TCRdb keeps in-frame clones, though not all of them. D and trimming were read from the DNA, whereas the V and J calls and clone size are those reported in that table. The table lists some 71,000 clones, 90% of them singletons. V dropped 3 bases and J dropped 0 bases, with 8 bases sitting between them. CDR1 is ENHRY, CDR2 SYGVKD, per germline. The CDR3 consists of 14 residues. This chain connects TRBV10-3 to TRBJ1-2, with D uncertain. The receptor comes from a woman under 30 with acute or convalescent COVID-19. The sequenced material came from peripheral blood. The CDR3: CAISDSLANYGYTF. The CDR3 DNA is TGTGCCATCAGTGACTCTTTAGCTAACTATGGCTACACCTTC.